Listed here are 32 T cell receptor beta chains from one sample, sequenced in a study of spatial heterogeneity in lung cancer. TCRdb passed the 5' RACE reads through MiXCR, listing each CDR3 protein once. Found here are 20,000 to 25,000 distinct CDR3 sequences, over 4% of them singletons; the top ten hold around 10%. These receptors have no known antigen. Overall study findings and caveats: One measure, the expanded intratumoral alpha and beta TCR count, tracked tumor mutation counts.

Time point: sample taken at primary tumor resection. Sample: lung tumor tissue, taken at surgery. The receptor set was obtained from a male donor with early-stage non-small cell lung cancer.

CDR3 DNA: TGTGCCAGCCTCAGGGACTCCGATTATACGCAGTATTTT. Encoded protein: CASLRDSDYTQYF. The chain has TRBV6-1 and TRBJ2-3, with TRBD2 as a possible D gene (6 bases). V was clipped by 8 bases and J by 7 bases, with 16 bases between them. The CDR3 is made up of 13 amino acids. CDR1 is MNHNS, CDR2 SASEGT, per germline.

The J gene is TRBJ1-1, the V gene TRBV7-2, with a weak D call TRBD1 (5 bases). The ends were cut back, 1 base at V and 0 bases at J, with 9 bases in the middle. CDR1 SGHTA and CDR2 FQGNSA come from the germline V gene. This CDR3 spans 15 amino acids. The CDR3 reads CASSLGGTLNTEAFF. The CDR3 region has the DNA TGTGCCAGCAGCTTAGGGGGCACTTTGAACACTGAAGCTTTCTTT.

The chain has TRBV28 and TRBJ2-1; 7 bases are shared with TRBD1. J lost 7 bases, V lost 9 bases, and 15 bases had no gene match. The CDR3 has 15 residues. In germline, CDR1 is MDHEN, CDR2 SYDVKM. CDR3 sequence reads: CARPETGSILNEQFF. CDR3 DNA sequence: TGTGCCAGGCCCGAGACAGGGTCAATTCTAAATGAGCAGTTCTTC. The whole variable domain, remainder taken from reference TRBV28 and TRBJ2-1, is DVKVTQSSRYLVKRTGEKVFLECVQDMDHENMFWYRQDPGLGLRLIYFSYDVKMKEKGDIPEGYSVSREKKERFSLILESASTNQTSMYLCARPETGSILNEQFFGPGTRLTVL.

This clonotype was seen repeatedly, ten times or more. The chain recombines TRBV20-1 with TRBJ2-3, with 9 bases lining up with TRBD2. V shed 0 bases, J shed 7 bases, and the junction held 17 bases outside the gene matches. The CDR3 has 18 amino acids. The germline gives CDR1 DFQATT, CDR2 SNEGSKA (reference sequence). CDR3: CSARDPMVREGVSYTQYF. For the CDR3, the DNA is TGCAGTGCTAGAGATCCAATGGTGCGGGAGGGCGTTTCATATACGCAGTATTTT.

This clonotype was picked up many times. The chain uses TRBV7-2 and TRBJ2-7, with 13 bases aligning to TRBD2. V was clipped by 3 bases and J by 4 bases; unmatched bases: 3. Per germline, CDR1 SGHTA and CDR2 FQGNSA. The CDR3 is 15 residues long. The CDR3 here is CASSFATSGRYEQYF. Written as DNA, the CDR3 is TGTGCCAGCAGCTTCGCGACTAGCGGGAGGTACGAGCAGTACTTC. Full variable domain (remainder filled in from reference TRBV7-2 and TRBJ2-7): GAGVSQSPSNKVTEKGKDVELRCDPISGHTALYWYRQSLGQGLEFLIYFQGNSAPDKSGLPSDRFSAERTGGSVSTLTIQRTQQEDSAVYLCASSFATSGRYEQYFGPGTRLTVT.

This clonotype was counted at least ten times. The chain uses TRBV15 and TRBJ2-7; 9 bases align to TRBD1. The CDR3 consists of 15 residues. Trimming removed 5 bases from V and 4 bases from J; junction bases left unmatched: 9. From germline, CDR1 is LNHNV and CDR2 YYDKDF (reference sequence). CDR3 bases: TGTGCCACCAGCGCCCCCGGGACAGGGTTTTACGAGCAGTACTTC. It yields the protein CATSAPGTGFYEQYF.

V usage is TRBV4-2 and J usage is TRBJ2-2; 7 bases are a match to TRBD1. The CDR3 is 17 amino acids. V shed 1 base and J 1 base; nucleotides not matched to a gene: 6. Germline CDR1 and CDR2: LGHNA and YNFKEQ. The CDR3: CASSQAIGQVNTGELFF. CDR3 nucleotide sequence: TGTGCCAGCAGCCAAGCCATAGGACAGGTGAACACCGGGGAGCTGTTTTTT.

The sample holds many counts of this clonotype. This sequence joins TRBV27 and TRBJ2-3, with D unclear. CDR1 is MNHEY and CDR2 is SMNVEV in the germline V gene (reference sequence). With 3 bases removed from V and 2 bases from J, the gap between germline ends came to 9 bases. This CDR3 comprises 14 residues. CDR3 in amino acids: CASSFKRLTDTQYF. DNA of the CDR3: TGTGCCAGCAGTTTCAAGAGACTCACAGATACGCAGTATTTT.

This clonotype came up a few times. The J gene is TRBJ2-7, the V gene TRBV5-1; TRBD2 matches 7 bases. The CDR3 extends over 13 amino acids. Trimming at V came to 2 bases and at J to 1 base, leaving 0 bases not matched to a gene. Germline assignment: CDR1 SGHRS and CDR2 YFSETQ. The CDR3 region is CASSFGGSYEQYF. In DNA form, the CDR3 reads TGCGCCAGCAGCTTCGGGGGGTCCTACGAGCAGTACTTC.

The rearrangement uses TRBV2 and TRBJ1-1; TRBD1 matches 9 bases. Germline V gives CDR1 SNHLY, CDR2 FYNNEI. V shed 5 bases and J 4 bases; nucleotides not matched to a gene: 8. This CDR3 has 15 residues. DNA of the CDR3: TGTGCCAGCAGTCCGACAGGGGGAGGGTTCACTGAAGCTTTCTTT. The encoded protein is CASSPTGGGFTEAFF.

This clonotype was counted many times. This CDR3 is CASSPGGNTQYF. The CDR3 DNA reads as TGCGCCAGCAGCCCCGGGGGCAATACGCAGTATTTT. This chain connects TRBV5-1 to TRBJ2-3; possibly TRBD1 or TRBD2 for D (6 bases each). The germline CDR1 and CDR2 sequences are SGHRS and YFSETQ. Trimming shortened V by 4 bases and J by 7 bases, and 10 bases separated the two germline ends. The CDR3 has 12 amino acids. The full variable domain, rest sourced from reference TRBV5-1 and TRBJ2-3, is KAGVTQTPRYLIKTRGQQVTLSCSPISGHRSVSWYQQTPGQGLQFLFEYFSETQRNKGNFPGRFSGRQFSNSRSEMNVSTLELGDSALYLCASSPGGNTQYFGPGTRLTVL.

This clonotype was counted ten times or more. V usage is TRBV18 and J usage is TRBJ1-1; possibly TRBD1 for D (5 bases). Trimming cost V 6 bases and J 1 base, with 9 bases left between them. Germline V CDR1 and CDR2: KGHSH, LQKENI. The length of the CDR3 is 13 residues. CDR3 nucleotide sequence: TGTGCCAGCTCCAACGGACAGAACACTGAAGCTTTCTTT. It yields the protein CASSNGQNTEAFF.

This clonotype is categorized as medium-sized. The chain couples TRBV5-1 to TRBJ2-7; TRBD1 matches 8 bases. The CDR3 is 16 amino acids. CDR1 and CDR2 (germline): SGHRS, YFSETQ. The V gene end was trimmed by 4 bases and the J gene end by 4 bases; junction bases not matched to a gene: 13. The CDR3 spells CASSLGTGRVGYEQYF. The CDR3 region has the DNA TGCGCCAGCAGCCTGGGGACAGGCCGCGTTGGGTACGAGCAGTACTTC.

This chain links TRBV6-1 with TRBJ2-3; 13 positions agree with TRBD2. CDR1 is MNHNS and CDR2 is SASEGT in the germline V gene. The CDR3 covers 15 residues. With V trimmed by 8 bases and J by 0 bases, 2 bases remained unmatched. As DNA, the CDR3 is TGTGCCAGCCGACTAGCGGGGGGCAGCACAGATACGCAGTATTTT. Amino acids: CASRLAGGSTDTQYF.

This chain uses TRBV5-1 with TRBJ2-1, with a possible D match to TRBD2 (6 bases). There are 15 residues in the CDR3. Trimming stripped 3 bases from V and 4 bases from J, with 14 bases between. In germline, CDR1 is SGHRS, CDR2 YFSETQ. This chain's CDR3 is CASSWGEGRYNEQFF. Written as DNA, the CDR3 is TGCGCCAGCAGCTGGGGTGAGGGGAGGTACAATGAGCAGTTCTTC.

Many counts were recorded for this clonotype. The V call is TRBV27, the J call TRBJ2-3; D call uncertain. This CDR3 spans 12 amino acids. V lost 5 bases, J lost 8 bases, and 11 bases lay in between. CDR1 and CDR2 (germline): MNHEY, SMNVEV (reference sequence). The chain's CDR3 is CASSRPLSTQYF. In nucleotides, the CDR3 is TGTGCCAGCAGTCGCCCGCTCAGTACGCAGTATTTT.

This clonotype was seen ten or more times. The genes are TRBV7-8 and TRBJ2-7; unclear D gene. Germline V CDR1 and CDR2: SGHVS, FQNEAQ. The CDR3 totals 11 residues. The ends were cut back, 3 bases at V and 3 bases at J, with 3 bases in the middle. The CDR3 DNA follows: TGTGCCAGCAGCTTCCGCTACGAGCAGTACTTC. This translates into CASSFRYEQYF.

This clonotype was seen repeatedly, ten times or more. The chain has TRBV6-5 and TRBJ1-1, with TRBD1 as a possible D gene (6 bases). This CDR3 is 13 amino acids long. V lost 7 bases and J 1 base, leaving 10 bases between the germline ends. Germline-derived CDR1 and CDR2 are MNHEY and SVGAGI. CDR3 region: CASKQGQNTEAFF. The CDR3 DNA is TGTGCCAGCAAACAGGGACAGAACACTGAAGCTTTCTTT.

This clonotype was picked up a small number of times. This sequence joins TRBV3-1 and TRBJ1-1; perhaps TRBD1 as D (5 bases). The CDR3 sequence is 13 residues long. V was clipped by 0 bases and J by 5 bases, with 7 bases between them. Germline CDR1 is LGHDT and CDR2 is YNNKEL (reference sequence). CDR3 sequence (DNA): TGTGCCAGCAGCCAAGACAGGGTGACTGAAGCTTTCTTT. Translating gives CASSQDRVTEAFF.

This clonotype came up many times. The J gene is TRBJ2-3, the V gene TRBV5-1, with TRBD2 matching 7 bases. CDR1 and CDR2 (germline): SGHRS, YFSETQ. The CDR3 loop spans 16 amino acids. Trimming took 0 bases from V and 2 from J; bases not matched to a gene: 6. The chain's CDR3 is CASSLGASGTTDTQYF. CDR3 DNA: TGCGCCAGCAGCTTGGGCGCTAGCGGTACCACAGATACGCAGTATTTT.

This clonotype has at least ten counts. The CDR3 DNA reads TGTGCCAGCAGCTTAGGAATGGGGCCCGGAGGCACTGAAGCTTTCTTT. It translates to CASSLGMGPGGTEAFF. The rearrangement joins TRBV7-9 to TRBJ1-1, with a possible D match to TRBD1 (5 bases). Trimming removed 1 base at V and 4 bases at J, with 16 bases between. The V gene's germline CDR1 is SEHNR and CDR2 FQNEAQ (reference sequence). The CDR3 length is 16 residues.

At least ten counts were recorded for this clonotype. The chain is built from TRBV20-1 and TRBJ1-4; 9 nucleotides align to TRBD1. This CDR3 has 15 amino acids. CDR1 is DFQATT, CDR2 SNEGSKA, per germline (reference sequence). V lost 0 bases, J lost 7 bases, and 6 bases stayed unmatched. CDR3 coding DNA: TGCAGTGCTAGAGACCGGACAGGGGATGGTGAAAAACTGTTTTTT. Translation gives CSARDRTGDGEKLFF.

This clonotype was seen at least ten times. The rearrangement links TRBV6-1 to TRBJ2-5; 8 nucleotides match TRBD2. The CDR3 loop spans 17 amino acids. Germline-derived CDR1 and CDR2 are MNHNS and SASEGT. V was pared by 6 bases and J by 1 base, with 13 bases of the junction left unmatched. For the CDR3, the DNA is TGTGCCAGCAGCAGTAAGTTAGCGGGGACGTTCCAAGAGACCCAGTACTTC. Its protein product is CASSSKLAGTFQETQYF.

The sample holds many counts of this clonotype. The rearrangement joins TRBV5-1 to TRBJ1-2, with 7 bases identical to TRBD1. Losses at the gene ends were 2 bases for V and 6 bases for J; bases not matched to a gene: 7. The CDR3 spans 14 residues. The germline CDR1 and CDR2 sequences are SGHRS and YFSETQ. The chain's CDR3 is CASSFNRGENGYTF. As DNA, the CDR3 is TGCGCCAGCAGCTTTAACAGGGGTGAAAATGGCTACACCTTC.

This clonotype showed up many times. The chain is built from TRBV27 and TRBJ1-2, with TRBD1 matching over 11 bases. The trim removed 6 bases at V and 8 bases at J, leaving 2 bases unmatched. The CDR3 has 12 residues. Germline assignment: CDR1 MNHEY and CDR2 SMNVEV (reference sequence). In DNA form, the CDR3 reads TGTGCCAGCAGAAGGGACAGGGGGGGCTACACCTTC. Translation: CASRRDRGGYTF.

This clonotype was recorded many times. The rearrangement uses TRBV3-1 and TRBJ2-6; D assignment may be TRBD1 or TRBD2 (5 bases each). The length of the CDR3 is 19 residues. Looked up from germline, CDR1 is LGHDT and CDR2 is YNNKEL (reference sequence). The germline V and J ends were trimmed by 5 bases and 0 bases, with 20 bases remaining between them. The CDR3 nucleotides read TGTGCCAGCAGCTTACACCCCCCGGGACGGTTCTCTGGGGCCAACGTCCTGACTTTC. This translates into CASSLHPPGRFSGANVLTF.

The gene calls are TRBV29-1 and TRBJ1-2; 8 positions agree with TRBD1. The V gene end was trimmed by 4 bases and the J gene end by 6 bases; junction bases not matched to a gene: 7. Germline assignment: CDR1 SQVTM and CDR2 ANQGSEA. The CDR3 extends over 13 amino acids. The DNA for the CDR3 is TGCAGCGTTGGTGTTTCAGGGGGCAATGGCTACACCTTC. As protein: CSVGVSGGNGYTF.

This clonotype was seen repeatedly, ten times or more. V gene TRBV14 combines with J gene TRBJ2-6, with TRBD1 matching over 7 bases. Germline CDR1 is SGHDN and CDR2 is FVKESK. The CDR3 is made up of 18 amino acids. The V segment lost 0 bases and the J segment 4 bases; nucleotides outside the gene matches: 9. CDR3 nucleotides: TGTGCCAGCAGCCAAGAGGGACAGTCCCCTTTAGGGGCCAACGTCCTGACTTTC. Protein product: CASSQEGQSPLGANVLTF.

This clonotype is judged medium-sized (0.01 to 0.1%). The V gene is TRBV5-6, the J gene TRBJ1-6; D is unresolved. V lost 1 base and J 4 bases, leaving 15 bases between the germline ends. The V gene's germline CDR1 is SGHDT and CDR2 YYEEEE. CDR3 length equals 17 residues. DNA of the CDR3: TGTGCCAGCAGCTTGCGGCGATCGAGGGCTTATAATTCACCCCTCCACTTT. As protein: CASSLRRSRAYNSPLHF.

Ten or more counts support this clonotype. The V call is TRBV7-2, the J call TRBJ2-2; 8 bases map to TRBD1. The V gene end was trimmed by 4 bases and the J gene end by 1 base; junction bases not matched to a gene: 2. Germline assignment: CDR1 SGHTA and CDR2 FQGNSA. The CDR3 loop spans 15 amino acids. This CDR3 reads CASSSQGGNTGELFF. CDR3 in DNA: TGTGCCAGCAGCTCACAGGGGGGGAACACCGGGGAGCTGTTTTTT.

V usage is TRBV24-1 and J usage is TRBJ1-5; D possibly corresponds to TRBD1 (6 bases). This CDR3 has 14 residues. Germline V gene data show CDR1 as KGHDR and CDR2 as SFDVKD. Deletions cut 7 bases from V and 3 bases from J, with 12 bases between. CDR3 DNA sequence: TGTGCCACCAGGGACAGTGGGGCCAATCAGCCCCAGCATTTT. It is translated as CATRDSGANQPQHF.

This clonotype was detected many times. The CDR3 DNA is TGTGCCAGCAGCTCCCCAAGCTCTCCGTCAGATACGCAGTATTTT. As protein: CASSSPSSPSDTQYF. The chain carries TRBV5-4 and TRBJ2-3; D gene ambiguous. V lost 3 bases and J 4 bases, leaving 15 bases between the germline ends. The CDR3 is 15 residues long. Germline V gene lookup returns CDR1 SGHNT and CDR2 YYREEE (reference sequence).